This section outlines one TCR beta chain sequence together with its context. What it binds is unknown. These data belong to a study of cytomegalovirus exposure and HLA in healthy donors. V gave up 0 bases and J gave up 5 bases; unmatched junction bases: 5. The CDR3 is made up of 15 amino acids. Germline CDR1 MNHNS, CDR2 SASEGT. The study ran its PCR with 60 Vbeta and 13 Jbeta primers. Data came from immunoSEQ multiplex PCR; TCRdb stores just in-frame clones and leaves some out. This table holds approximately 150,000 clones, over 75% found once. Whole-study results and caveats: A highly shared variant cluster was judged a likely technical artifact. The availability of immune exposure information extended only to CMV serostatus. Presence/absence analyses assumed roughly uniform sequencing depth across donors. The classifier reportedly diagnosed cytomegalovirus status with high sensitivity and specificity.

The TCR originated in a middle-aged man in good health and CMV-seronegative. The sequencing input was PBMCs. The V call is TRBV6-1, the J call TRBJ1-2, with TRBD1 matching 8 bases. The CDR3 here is CASSEALGQGYGYTF. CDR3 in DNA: TGTGCCAGCAGTGAAGCTTTAGGACAGGGATATGGCTACACCTTC.